A selection of T cell receptor beta chains follows, all from one sample in a study of blood T cell repertoires in COVID-19. TCRdb keeps only in-frame clones here, not all; method: immunoSEQ multiplex PCR. The table has roughly 190,000 clones, about 86% seen once. The sample comprised peripheral blood. These receptors were taken from a middle-aged man with active or convalescent COVID-19. The CDR3 runs from the conserved cysteine through the conserved F or W. Each record gives: J gene, V gene, D gene, CDR3 protein. A D gene is named only where the DNA matches it firmly.

j_gene: TRBJ2-1
v_gene: TRBV3-1/TRBV3-2
d_gene: .
CDR3aa: CASSQEPQYNEQFF

j_gene: TRBJ2-7
v_gene: TRBV11-1
d_gene: .
CDR3aa: CASSYRASYEQYF

j_gene: TRBJ2-7
v_gene: TRBV11-2
d_gene: TRBD1
CDR3aa: CASSVGTGGTYEQYF

j_gene: TRBJ2-7
v_gene: TRBV9
d_gene: TRBD2
CDR3aa: CASSGPSGGYEQYF

j_gene: TRBJ2-1
v_gene: TRBV5-5
d_gene: .
CDR3aa: CASSSGSQAGPEFF

j_gene: TRBJ1-4
v_gene: TRBV5-1
d_gene: .
CDR3aa: CASSADATNEKLFF

j_gene: TRBJ2-7
v_gene: TRBV5-1
d_gene: .
CDR3aa: CASSLDGFTYEQYF

j_gene: TRBJ1-6
v_gene: TRBV5-6
d_gene: .
CDR3aa: CASSFGWTANSPLHF

j_gene: TRBJ1-5
v_gene: TRBV11-2
d_gene: TRBD1
CDR3aa: CASSPGTGDRQPQHF

j_gene: TRBJ2-7
v_gene: TRBV5-1
d_gene: .
CDR3aa: CASSVQGNNFDEQYF

j_gene: TRBJ2-5
v_gene: TRBV19
d_gene: TRBD2
CDR3aa: CASSLGLAGGETQYF

j_gene: TRBJ1-4
v_gene: TRBV6-2/TRBV6-3
d_gene: .
CDR3aa: CASSYEFGRVDDEKLFF

j_gene: TRBJ2-7
v_gene: TRBV28
d_gene: TRBD1
CDR3aa: CASRNSGTGAYEQYF

j_gene: TRBJ2-1
v_gene: TRBV7-3
d_gene: TRBD2
CDR3aa: CASSLTAGAAEQFF

j_gene: TRBJ1-2
v_gene: TRBV28
d_gene: TRBD1
CDR3aa: CAIFSRDRGFYGYTF

j_gene: TRBJ2-1
v_gene: TRBV4-3
d_gene: .
CDR3aa: CASSQAQEQFF

j_gene: TRBJ1-6
v_gene: TRBV7-9
d_gene: .
CDR3aa: CASSLLGGPENSPLHF

j_gene: TRBJ1-1
v_gene: TRBV2
d_gene: TRBD1
CDR3aa: CATTGQGITEAFF

j_gene: TRBJ1-4
v_gene: TRBV7-9
d_gene: .
CDR3aa: CASSLAKGSGGKLFF

j_gene: TRBJ2-5
v_gene: TRBV24-1
d_gene: .
CDR3aa: CATSDSPMNFGGETQYF

j_gene: TRBJ2-1
v_gene: TRBV3-1/TRBV3-2
d_gene: .
CDR3aa: CASSSRVTDRSRYNEQFF

j_gene: TRBJ1-1
v_gene: TRBV7-9
d_gene: TRBD1
CDR3aa: CASSTTGEGAFF

j_gene: TRBJ1-2
v_gene: TRBV2
d_gene: TRBD1
CDR3aa: CASSEAMTGDGYTF

j_gene: TRBJ2-5
v_gene: TRBV7-9
d_gene: TRBD1
CDR3aa: CASSLGGTWTGSLETQYF

j_gene: TRBJ1-1
v_gene: TRBV18
d_gene: TRBD1
CDR3aa: CASFLDRGGTEAFF

j_gene: TRBJ2-2
v_gene: TRBV5-1
d_gene: .
CDR3aa: CASRLLATGELFF

j_gene: TRBJ2-1
v_gene: TRBV11-2
d_gene: TRBD2
CDR3aa: CASSRILAAVDNEQFF

j_gene: TRBJ1-2
v_gene: TRBV19
d_gene: .
CDR3aa: CASSMRGAVYGYTF

j_gene: TRBJ1-5
v_gene: TRBV29-1
d_gene: TRBD1
CDR3aa: CSVGLGGGNQPQHF

j_gene: TRBJ1-5
v_gene: TRBV2
d_gene: .
CDR3aa: CASSGTGSDQPQHF

j_gene: TRBJ2-1
v_gene: TRBV19
d_gene: .
CDR3aa: CASHQGAGVSYNEQFF

j_gene: TRBJ2-1
v_gene: TRBV28
d_gene: TRBD2
CDR3aa: CASSPPGAGGYNEQFF

j_gene: TRBJ1-6
v_gene: TRBV19
d_gene: .
CDR3aa: CASSIDRAGRNSPLHF

j_gene: TRBJ2-3
v_gene: TRBV18
d_gene: TRBD2
CDR3aa: CASSPSGRAGDTQYF

j_gene: TRBJ1-5
v_gene: TRBV19
d_gene: .
CDR3aa: CASSAQFQPQHF

j_gene: TRBJ2-7
v_gene: TRBV6-5
d_gene: TRBD1
CDR3aa: CASTGTGTSYEQYF

j_gene: TRBJ1-1
v_gene: TRBV2
d_gene: .
CDR3aa: CASTQLMGGNTEAFF

j_gene: TRBJ2-3
v_gene: TRBV29-1
d_gene: TRBD1
CDR3aa: CSSGQGPSTDTQYF

j_gene: TRBJ2-5
v_gene: TRBV19
d_gene: TRBD2
CDR3aa: CASSIVLAGRETQYF

j_gene: TRBJ2-3
v_gene: TRBV7-2
d_gene: TRBD2
CDR3aa: CASSSRLAGGDTQYF

j_gene: TRBJ2-7
v_gene: TRBV5-6
d_gene: .
CDR3aa: CASSLGGHYHSYEQYF

j_gene: TRBJ2-7
v_gene: TRBV30
d_gene: TRBD2
CDR3aa: CAWSVHSGYEQYF

j_gene: TRBJ2-7
v_gene: TRBV7-2
d_gene: .
CDR3aa: CASSSTGSHYEQYF

j_gene: TRBJ2-3
v_gene: TRBV27
d_gene: .
CDR3aa: CASSFLQGPSTDTQYF

j_gene: TRBJ2-1
v_gene: TRBV27
d_gene: TRBD2
CDR3aa: CASSPGGAGAAYNEQFF

j_gene: TRBJ1-1
v_gene: TRBV28
d_gene: .
CDR3aa: CASSSTVNTEAFF